This is a list of T cell receptor beta chains from one sample in a study of blood T cell repertoires in COVID-19. Using immunoSEQ multiplex PCR, the repertoire was profiled, and TCRdb retains in-frame clones only, with some absent. Among approximately 110,000 clones, roughly 80% were seen once, and the ten largest hold around 1.5%. Sequenced sample: peripheral blood. These receptors were collected from a man over 45 with acute or convalescent COVID-19. The CDR3 runs from the conserved cysteine through the conserved F or W. A D gene is named only where the DNA matches it firmly. The listing skips clone size in some rows; elsewhere it reads once, few, many or a size class.

>TRBD1|18|TRBV28|TRBJ2-6|-
CASSETGAPEAGANVLTF
TGTGCCAGCAGTGAAACAGGGGCCCCAGAAGCTGGGGCCAACGTCCTGACTTTC
>TRBD1|13|TRBV30|TRBJ1-5|-
CAWSVSTGKTQHF
TGTGCCTGGAGCGTATCGACAGGGAAGACCCAGCATTTT
>TRBD1|16|TRBV14|TRBJ2-1|once
CASSQDGTASYNEQFF
TGTGCCAGCAGCCAAGACGGGACAGCCTCCTACAATGAGCAGTTCTTC
>TRBD1|15|TRBV2|TRBJ1-5|few
CASSEGQGANQPQHF
TGTGCCAGCAGTGAGGGGCAGGGGGCCAATCAGCCCCAGCATTTT
>-|15|TRBV7-2|TRBJ2-2|few
CASSLGSGRAGELFF
TGTGCCAGCAGCTTAGGATCGGGCAGGGCCGGGGAGCTGTTTTTT
>TRBD1|18|TRBV24-1|TRBJ2-1|-
CATSDLPRGQGLRNEQFF
TGTGCCACCAGTGATTTGCCGAGGGGGCAGGGATTGCGCAATGAGCAGTTCTTC
>TRBD1|14|TRBV12-5|TRBJ1-2|-
CASGPGQFFYGYTF
TGTGCTAGTGGCCCGGGACAGTTCTTCTATGGCTACACCTTC
>TRBD1|14|TRBV10-1|TRBJ2-7|-
CASSAGTGNYEQYF
TGCGCCAGCAGTGCCGGGACAGGGAACTACGAGCAGTACTTC
>TRBD2|15|TRBV10-3|TRBJ2-5|-
CAIKSGQRGQETQYF
TGTGCCATCAAGTCCGGGCAGCGGGGGCAAGAGACCCAGTACTTC
>-|15|TRBV7-3|TRBJ2-2|-
CASSFDRRGTGELFF
TGTGCCAGCAGCTTTGATCGAAGAGGCACCGGGGAGCTGTTTTTT
>-|14|TRBV19|TRBJ1-1|-
CASSGDRKNTEAFF
TGTGCCAGTAGTGGAGACAGGAAGAACACTGAAGCTTTCTTT
>TRBD1|15|TRBV2|TRBJ1-4|-
CATKGQGEANEKLFF
TGTGCCACCAAAGGACAGGGGGAGGCTAATGAAAAACTGTTTTTT
>-|15|TRBV5-1|TRBJ2-3|-
CASSPTPGLTDTQYF
TGCGCCAGCAGCCCGACGCCAGGTCTCACAGATACGCAGTATTTT
>-|17|TRBV6-6|TRBJ1-6|-
CASSPYLAPSYNSPLHF
TGTGCCAGCAGTCCCTACCTAGCTCCCTCCTATAATTCACCCCTCCACTTT
>-|15|TRBV25-1|TRBJ2-3|-
CASSDRQTNTDTQYF
TGTGCCAGCAGCGACCGACAGACAAACACAGATACGCAGTATTTT
>TRBD1|15|TRBV6-5|TRBJ1-6|once
CASSSIGTGSSPLHF
TGTGCCAGCAGTTCAATCGGGACAGGGAGTTCACCCCTCCACTTT
>-|15|TRBV5-8|TRBJ1-1|-
CASSLYRTLNTEAFF
TGTGCCAGCAGCTTGTACAGGACATTGAACACTGAAGCTTTCTTT
>TRBD1|16|TRBV6-5|TRBJ1-6|-
CASSSHGQGNNSPLHF
TGTGCCAGCAGTTCCCACGGACAGGGAAATAATTCACCCCTCCACTTT
>-|16|TRBV6-1|TRBJ1-5|-
CASSEAGAGGNQPQHF
TGTGCCAGCAGTGAAGCGGGCGCGGGGGGCAATCAGCCCCAGCATTTT
>-|13|TRBV7-8|TRBJ2-5|-
CASSLAGGETQYF
TGTGCCAGCAGCTTAGCAGGGGGAGAGACCCAGTACTTC
>-|16|TRBV24-1|TRBJ1-5|-
CATSGAEQGGNQPQHF
TGTGCCACCAGTGGGGCGGAACAGGGAGGGAATCAGCCCCAGCATTTT
>TRBD1|16|TRBV5-1|TRBJ2-1|-
CASSVRQGSSYNEQFF
TGCGCCAGCAGCGTCCGACAGGGAAGCTCCTACAATGAGCAGTTCTTC
>-|15|TRBV9|TRBJ1-6|-
CASSVGPGWNSPLHF
TGTGCCAGCAGCGTAGGGCCGGGGTGGAATTCACCCCTCCACTTT